This TCR beta chain was found in a study of cytomegalovirus exposure and HLA in healthy donors. Primers: 60 Vbeta forward and 13 Jbeta reverse. Sequenced by immunoSEQ multiplex PCR; TCRdb stores in-frame clones only, minus some. The sample has 55,000 to 65,000 clones, roughly 87% seen once; the top ten hold over 8.5%. Details on this clone: Antigen unknown.

Regarding the study as a whole: Within the data, a cluster of highly shared sequence variants was likely a sequencing artifact.

CDR3 length equals 17 residues. Losses at the gene ends were 4 bases for V and 3 bases for J; bases not matched to a gene: 14. CDR1 SGHVS and CDR2 FNYEAQ come from the germline V gene. Every donor was a healthy person donating bone marrow. The source is a female donor in good health and CMV-seronegative. Material: PBMCs. This chain links TRBV7-6 with TRBJ2-5; 7 nucleotides match TRBD1. The CDR3 spells CASSSTDRARVKETQYF. CDR3 bases: TGTGCCAGCAGCTCTACCGACAGGGCAAGGGTCAAAGAGACCCAGTACTTC.